This T cell receptor beta chain was documented in a study of beta chain features in type 1 diabetes. Overall study results and limits: Within patients, naive, central memory and Treg TCRB repertoires seemed more similar than within healthy donors. Highly expressing activated T cells could be over-counted with a cDNA template. TCRB CDR3s were moderately but significantly shorter in Type 1 diabetes patients in all four CD4+ subsets. Shorter templates might be favored by PCR, and equally so in patients and in controls.

Reverse transcribing all isolated RNA meant expressed TCRB transcripts were sequenced. The assay was immunoSEQ multiplex PCR, and TCRdb's table has in-frame clones only and misses some. The data hold about 290,000 clones, with around 7.3% observed a single time. CDR1 and CDR2 from the germline V gene are SGDLS and YYNGEE. V lost 4 bases to trimming and J lost 0 bases, with 18 bases between them. The CDR3 is 17 residues long. This clone has only a few counts. The antigen is undetermined. This sequence joins TRBV9 and TRBJ2-3, with D perhaps being TRBD1 or TRBD2 (5 bases each). The sample taken for sequencing was central memory CD4+ T cells from blood. The TCR was taken from a woman aged 18-29 years in good health. The DNA of the CDR3 is TGTGCCAGCAGCCCGCCGCCCCGGGGCTTTAGCACAGATACGCAGTATTTT. It translates to CASSPPPRGFSTDTQYF.